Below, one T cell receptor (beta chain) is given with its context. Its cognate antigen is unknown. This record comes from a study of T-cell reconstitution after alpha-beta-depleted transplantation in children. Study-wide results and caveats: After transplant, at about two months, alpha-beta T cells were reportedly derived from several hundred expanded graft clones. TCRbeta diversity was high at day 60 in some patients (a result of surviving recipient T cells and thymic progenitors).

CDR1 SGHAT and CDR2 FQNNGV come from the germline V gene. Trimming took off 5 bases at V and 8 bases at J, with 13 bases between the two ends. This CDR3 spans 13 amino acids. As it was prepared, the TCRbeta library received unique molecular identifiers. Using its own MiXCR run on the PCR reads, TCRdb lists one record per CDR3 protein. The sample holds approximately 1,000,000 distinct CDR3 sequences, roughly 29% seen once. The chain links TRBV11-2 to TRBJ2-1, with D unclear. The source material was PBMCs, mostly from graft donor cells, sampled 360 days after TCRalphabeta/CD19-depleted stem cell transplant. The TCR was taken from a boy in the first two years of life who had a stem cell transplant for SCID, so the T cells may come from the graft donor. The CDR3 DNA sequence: TGTGCCAGCAGCCCTCGATCATGGGATGAGCAGTTCTTC. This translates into CASSPRSWDEQFF.